The present entry profiles one TCR beta chain with its context. V dropped 1 base and J dropped 7 bases, with 11 bases sitting between them. The CDR3 sequence is 15 residues long. Germline assignment: CDR1 SEHNR and CDR2 FQNEAQ (reference sequence). This sample is drawn from a study of blood T cell repertoires in COVID-19. At the level of the study: COVID-19 samples from acute and convalescent phases originated in the United States, Italy and Spain. PBMCs, B-cell-depleted T cells, or T cells provided the cDNA or gDNA that made up the material.

Measured with immunoSEQ multiplex PCR; TCRdb has only the in-frame clones, and not every one. The sample holds about 240,000 clones, around 83% seen once. The sequencing sample was made of peripheral blood. This rearrangement joins TRBV7-9 to TRBJ1-6, with D maybe TRBD1 (5 bases). The TCR sequence derives from a woman older than 75 with acute or convalescent COVID-19. Here the CDR3 reads CASSLVTPGNSPLHF. CDR3 coding DNA: TGTGCCAGCAGCTTAGTCACTCCAGGGAATTCACCCCTCCACTTT.